These 5 T cell receptor beta chains share one sample of origin, sequenced in a study of blood T cell repertoires in COVID-19. Profiled with immunoSEQ multiplex PCR; TCRdb holds only in-frame clones, not every one. Of 490,000 or so clones in the sample, 88% are singletons; the top ten hold 1.5% to 2%. Sequenced: PBMCs or T cells enriched from blood (not recorded which). These receptors were collected from a woman between 40 and 55 years old who had recovered from COVID-19.

This sequence joins TRBV19 and TRBJ1-1, with a possible D match to TRBD1 (5 bases). The CDR3 covers 15 residues. Trimming removed 5 bases from V and 0 bases from J, with 13 bases in between. Germline V lookup: CDR1 LNHDA, CDR2 SQIVND (reference sequence). In DNA form, the CDR3 reads TGTGCCAGTAGTCAGCAGGGTCTCATGAACACTGAAGCTTTCTTT. Its protein product is CASSQQGLMNTEAFF.

V gene TRBV6-5 combines with J gene TRBJ1-4, with TRBD1 matching over 7 bases. The germline gives CDR1 MNHEY, CDR2 SVGAGI. V gave up 4 bases and J gave up 11 bases; unmatched junction bases: 4. The CDR3 is 12 residues long. The CDR3: CASSSTGWKLFF. CDR3 sequence (DNA): TGTGCCAGCAGTTCGACAGGGTGGAAACTGTTTTTT.

This chain connects TRBV9 to TRBJ2-7, with a weak D call TRBD2 (6 bases). V lost 4 bases to trimming and J lost 3 bases, with 14 bases between them. The CDR3 extends over 14 amino acids. Germline lookup yields CDR1 SGDLS and CDR2 YYNGEE. As DNA, the CDR3 is TGTGCCAGCAGCCCGACGGGACTTTTCTACGAGCAGTACTTC. Protein sequence: CASSPTGLFYEQYF.

This clone showed up just once. The chain links TRBV5-4 to TRBJ1-1; D is possibly TRBD1 (6 bases). The germline CDR1 and CDR2 sequences are SGHNT and YYREEE (reference sequence). Trimming took off 4 bases at V and 1 base at J, with 17 bases between the two ends. This CDR3 is 16 amino acids long. CDR3 sequence (DNA): TGTGCCAGCAGCCTTGTGGCACTAGGGGGGAACACTGAAGCTTTCTTT. It specifies CASSLVALGGNTEAFF.

As DNA, the CDR3 is TGTGCCATCAGCAATCCTACTAGCGGGATGAGGTCCTACAATGAGCAGTTCTTC. It translates to CAISNPTSGMRSYNEQFF. V and J are TRBV10-3 and TRBJ2-1; 10 nucleotides match TRBD2. Germline V gives CDR1 ENHRY, CDR2 SYGVKD. CDR3 length: 18 amino acids. Trimming removed 6 bases from V and 1 base from J; junction bases left unmatched: 12.